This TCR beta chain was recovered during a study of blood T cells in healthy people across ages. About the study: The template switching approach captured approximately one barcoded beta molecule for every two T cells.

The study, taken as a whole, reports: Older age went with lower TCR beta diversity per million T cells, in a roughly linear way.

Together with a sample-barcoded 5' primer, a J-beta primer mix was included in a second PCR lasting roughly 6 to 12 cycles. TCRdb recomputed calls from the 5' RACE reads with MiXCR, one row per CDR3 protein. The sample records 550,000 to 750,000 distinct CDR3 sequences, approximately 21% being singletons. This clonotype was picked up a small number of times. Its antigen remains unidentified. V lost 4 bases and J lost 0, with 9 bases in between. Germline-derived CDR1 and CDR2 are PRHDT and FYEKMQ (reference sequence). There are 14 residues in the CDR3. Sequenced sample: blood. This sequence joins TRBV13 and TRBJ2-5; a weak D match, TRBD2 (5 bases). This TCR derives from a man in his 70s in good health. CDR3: CASSWGANQETQYF. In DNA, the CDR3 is TGTGCCAGCAGCTGGGGAGCGAACCAAGAGACCCAGTACTTC.